This T cell receptor beta chain derives from a study of blood T cell repertoires in COVID-19. Study in general: PBMCs, B-cell-depleted T cells, or T cells provided the cDNA or gDNA that made up the material.

V lost 7 bases, J lost 2 bases, and 15 bases lay in between. CDR1 SEHNR and CDR2 FQNEAQ come from the germline V gene (reference sequence). The CDR3 consists of 15 residues. Sequenced by immunoSEQ multiplex PCR; TCRdb stores in-frame clones only, minus some. The sample records roughly 190,000 clones, 75% to 85% being singletons. Participant age was about 18 to 95 years, and participants resided in approximately 25 US areas. This sequence was found in a woman aged 45-65 years with acute COVID-19. The sequencing sample was made of PBMCs or T cells enriched from blood (not recorded which). J is TRBJ1-5 and V is TRBV7-9; D not resolved. CDR3 sequence: CASTSDSAGNQPQHF. CDR3 DNA: TGTGCCAGCACCTCGGACTCAGCTGGCAATCAGCCCCAGCATTTT.